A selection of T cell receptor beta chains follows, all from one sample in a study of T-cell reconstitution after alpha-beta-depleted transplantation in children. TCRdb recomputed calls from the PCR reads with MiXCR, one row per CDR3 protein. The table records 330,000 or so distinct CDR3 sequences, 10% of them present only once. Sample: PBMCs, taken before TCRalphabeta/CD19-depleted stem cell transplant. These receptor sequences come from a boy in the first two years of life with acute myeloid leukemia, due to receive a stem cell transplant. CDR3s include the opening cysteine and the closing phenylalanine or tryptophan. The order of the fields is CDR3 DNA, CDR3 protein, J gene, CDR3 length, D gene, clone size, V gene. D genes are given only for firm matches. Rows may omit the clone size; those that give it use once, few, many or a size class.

CDR3nt: TGTGCCACCAAGATAGCGGGGGCCACAGATACGCAGTATTTT
CDR3aa: CATKIAGATDTQYF
j_gene: TRBJ2-3
len: 14
d_gene: TRBD2
abundance: .
v_gene: TRBV6-5

CDR3nt: TGTGCCAGTAGTAACACAGGTGAAACTCAGCCCCAGCATTTT
CDR3aa: CASSNTGETQPQHF
j_gene: TRBJ1-5
len: 14
d_gene: .
abundance: few
v_gene: TRBV19

CDR3nt: TGTGCCAGCTCCCACGGGACAGGAGGGGTTTACGAGCAGTACTTC
CDR3aa: CASSHGTGGVYEQYF
j_gene: TRBJ2-7
len: 15
d_gene: TRBD1
abundance: few
v_gene: TRBV18

CDR3nt: TGCGCCAGCAGGACTAGCGGCCAAGAGACCCAGTACTTC
CDR3aa: CASRTSGQETQYF
j_gene: TRBJ2-5
len: 13
d_gene: TRBD2
abundance: many
v_gene: TRBV10-2

CDR3nt: TGTGCCATCAAGCGGGGGGCGAACCCTGGAAACACCATATATTTT
CDR3aa: CAIKRGANPGNTIYF
j_gene: TRBJ1-3
len: 15
d_gene: .
abundance: .
v_gene: TRBV10-3

CDR3nt: TGCAGTGGTAGCGGGGGGACCACAGATACGCAGTATTTT
CDR3aa: CSGSGGTTDTQYF
j_gene: TRBJ2-3
len: 13
d_gene: TRBD2
abundance: .
v_gene: TRBV20-1

CDR3nt: TGTGCCAGCAGTTTATCCGCTTCGGGGGAAGCTAGCACAGATACGCAGTATTTT
CDR3aa: CASSLSASGEASTDTQYF
j_gene: TRBJ2-3
len: 18
d_gene: .
abundance: many
v_gene: TRBV27

CDR3nt: TGCAGTGCCCTAGAGGCCCAGGCATCGAAAGGCTACACCTTC
CDR3aa: CSALEAQASKGYTF
j_gene: TRBJ1-2
len: 14
d_gene: .
abundance: many
v_gene: TRBV20-1

CDR3nt: TGTGCCAGCAACCCGGGACAGGGGAATTCACCCCTCCACTTT
CDR3aa: CASNPGQGNSPLHF
j_gene: TRBJ1-6
len: 14
d_gene: TRBD1
abundance: many
v_gene: TRBV9

CDR3nt: TGTGCCAGCAGCCCCGGGCGTTTGAACACCGGGGAGCTGTTTTTT
CDR3aa: CASSPGRLNTGELFF
j_gene: TRBJ2-2
len: 15
d_gene: .
abundance: many
v_gene: TRBV5-5

CDR3nt: TGCGCCAGCAACACAGGCCGGTACCAAGAGACCCAGTACTTC
CDR3aa: CASNTGRYQETQYF
j_gene: TRBJ2-5
len: 14
d_gene: .
abundance: many
v_gene: TRBV5-1

CDR3nt: TGTGCCATCAGGACAGGGAACTACGAGCAGTACTTC
CDR3aa: CAIRTGNYEQYF
j_gene: TRBJ2-7
len: 12
d_gene: TRBD1
abundance: many
v_gene: TRBV10-3

CDR3nt: TGTGCCAGCAGTTTTGAAGGACTAGCGGTCCCCTCCTACAATGAGCAGTTCTTC
CDR3aa: CASSFEGLAVPSYNEQFF
j_gene: TRBJ2-1
len: 18
d_gene: TRBD2
abundance: many
v_gene: TRBV27

CDR3nt: TGTGCCAGCAGCTTAGCGCATGAGCAGTTCTTC
CDR3aa: CASSLAHEQFF
j_gene: TRBJ2-1
len: 11
d_gene: .
abundance: many
v_gene: TRBV7-2

CDR3nt: TGTGCCAGCACTTCCCCTCTTACGGGCAACGAGCAGTACTTC
CDR3aa: CASTSPLTGNEQYF
j_gene: TRBJ2-7
len: 14
d_gene: .
abundance: .
v_gene: TRBV12-3/TRBV12-4

CDR3nt: TGTGCCAGCGGCTACGGATCTCCAGATTCACCCCTCCACTTT
CDR3aa: CASGYGSPDSPLHF
j_gene: TRBJ1-6
len: 14
d_gene: .
abundance: many
v_gene: TRBV3-1

CDR3nt: TGTGCCAGCAGCCAACCTACTAGCGGGAGGGCCGCTGAGACCCAGTACTTC
CDR3aa: CASSQPTSGRAAETQYF
j_gene: TRBJ2-5
len: 17
d_gene: TRBD2
abundance: many
v_gene: TRBV3-1

CDR3nt: TGTGCCAGCAGCCCCCTTTCAGTCCGGGAGCTGTTTTTT
CDR3aa: CASSPLSVRELFF
j_gene: TRBJ2-2
len: 13
d_gene: .
abundance: .
v_gene: TRBV7-2

CDR3nt: TGTGCCAGCAGCTTGGAAGAACTCCCCAGGCGGGGCCCCAACACCGGGGAGCTGTTTTTT
CDR3aa: CASSLEELPRRGPNTGELFF
j_gene: TRBJ2-2
len: 20
d_gene: .
abundance: .
v_gene: TRBV5-4

CDR3nt: TGTGCCAGCAGCGCTGACAGGGTCTATGGCTACACCTTC
CDR3aa: CASSADRVYGYTF
j_gene: TRBJ1-2
len: 13
d_gene: TRBD1
abundance: many
v_gene: TRBV5-5

CDR3nt: TGTGCCAGCAGTCCCGGGAAGTACCAAGAGACCCAGTACTTC
CDR3aa: CASSPGKYQETQYF
j_gene: TRBJ2-5
len: 14
d_gene: .
abundance: many
v_gene: TRBV28

CDR3nt: TGTGCCAGCAGCTTGGACCCACAGACAGATACGCAGAATTTT
CDR3aa: CASSLDPQTDTQNF
j_gene: TRBJ2-3
len: 14
d_gene: .
abundance: once
v_gene: TRBV5-4